This TCR beta chain came from a study of T cells in localized non-small cell lung cancer. CDR3 size: 15 residues. CDR1 LNHDA and CDR2 SQIVND come from the germline V gene (reference sequence). The V segment lost 6 bases and the J segment 2 bases; nucleotides outside the gene matches: 7. Remarks on this clone: The antigen is unknown.

Overall study findings and caveats: With higher T cell density in blood came longer overall survival. Among the tissues sampled, uninvolved adjacent lung had the highest T cell clonality, above tumor.

Some clones are missing from TCRdb's copy, which holds only in-frame ones; the method was immunoSEQ multiplex PCR. The table has 15,000 or so clones, more than 75% seen once. The sequenced sample was peripheral blood mononuclear cells, obtained before any cancer treatment. The rearrangement links TRBV19 to TRBJ2-3; TRBD1 aligns across 8 bases. This TCR came from a male donor at least 60 years old with stage II lung adenocarcinoma. CDR3 nucleotide sequence: TGTGCCAGTAGGGACAGGGTGTGGGCCACAGATACGCAGTATTTT. It is translated as CASRDRVWATDTQYF.